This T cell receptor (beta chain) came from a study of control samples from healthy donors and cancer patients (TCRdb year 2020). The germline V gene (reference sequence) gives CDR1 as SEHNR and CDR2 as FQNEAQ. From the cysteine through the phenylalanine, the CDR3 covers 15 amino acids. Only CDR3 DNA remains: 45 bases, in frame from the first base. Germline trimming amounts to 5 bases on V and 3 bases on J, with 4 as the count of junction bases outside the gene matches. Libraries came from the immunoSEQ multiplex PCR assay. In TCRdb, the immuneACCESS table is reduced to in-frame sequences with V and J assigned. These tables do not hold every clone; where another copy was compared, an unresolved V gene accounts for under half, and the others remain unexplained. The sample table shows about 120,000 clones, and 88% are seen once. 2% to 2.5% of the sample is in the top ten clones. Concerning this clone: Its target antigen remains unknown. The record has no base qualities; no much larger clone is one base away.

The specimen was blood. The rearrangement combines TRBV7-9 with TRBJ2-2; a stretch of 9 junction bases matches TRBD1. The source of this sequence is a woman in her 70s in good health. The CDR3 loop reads CASSRQGVDTGELFF. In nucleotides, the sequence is TGTGCCAGCAGCCGACAGGGGGTGGACACCGGGGAGCTGTTTTTT.